Presented here are 27 T cell receptor beta chains from one specimen sequenced in a study of identifying expanded T cells in peripheral blood. The table came from immunoSEQ multiplex PCR; TCRdb's copy has only in-frame clones and leaves some out. The sample includes some 97,000 clones, about 90% of them seen just once. Sequenced input: blood. These receptors were obtained from a person aged 18 to 75 in good health.

V gene TRBV5-1 combines with J gene TRBJ1-4; a possible D gene is TRBD1 (5 bases). Germline CDR1 and CDR2: SGHRS and YFSETQ. The CDR3 has 18 residues. V was shortened by 2 bases and J by 4 bases, with 21 bases between the two germline ends. This CDR3 is CASSFRDASTPVNEKLFF. Written as DNA, the CDR3 is TGCGCCAGCAGCTTCCGGGACGCCTCTACGCCCGTTAATGAAAAACTGTTTTTT.

The rearrangement joins TRBV5-1 to TRBJ2-6, with a weak D call TRBD1 (5 bases). Trimming removed 0 bases at V and 0 bases at J, with 16 bases between. Looked up from germline, CDR1 is SGHRS and CDR2 is YFSETQ. The CDR3 has 19 amino acids. In DNA, the CDR3 is TGCGCCAGCAGCTTGGTTAGGACAAGACCTTCCTCTGGGGCCAACGTCCTGACTTTC. Protein: CASSLVRTRPSSGANVLTF.

V is TRBV7-9 and J is TRBJ2-2; no definite D call. Germline CDR1 and CDR2: SEHNR and FQNEAQ (reference sequence). V was clipped by 4 bases and J by 2 bases, with 14 bases between them. The CDR3 spans 16 residues. This CDR3 is CASSSLFFVNTGELFF. The CDR3 DNA reads as TGTGCCAGCAGCTCCTTATTCTTTGTTAACACCGGGGAGCTGTTTTTT.

V is TRBV25-1 and J is TRBJ1-2; no firm D call. This CDR3 is 13 amino acids long. From germline, CDR1 is MGHDK and CDR2 SYGVNS. Trimming took 4 bases from V and 1 from J, leaving 7 bases between them. The CDR3 region is CASSATDNYGYTF. The DNA of the CDR3 is TGTGCCAGCAGTGCAACAGATAACTATGGCTACACCTTC.

The V and J genes are TRBV9 and TRBJ2-1; no firm D call. The CDR3 consists of 14 residues. The germline CDR1 and CDR2 sequences are SGDLS and YYNGEE. Trimming took 3 bases from V and 2 from J, leaving 9 bases between them. The chain's CDR3 is CASSASDAYNEQFF. CDR3 coding DNA: TGTGCCAGCAGCGCCTCTGACGCCTACAATGAGCAGTTCTTC.

This rearrangement joins TRBV18 to TRBJ2-4; no definite D call. Trimming removed 3 bases at V and 0 bases at J, with 12 bases between. The CDR3 is 16 amino acids. CDR1 is KGHSH, CDR2 LQKENI, per germline. CDR3 nucleotide sequence: TGTGCCAGCTCACCTAGGAAAACCATAGCCAAAAACATTCAGTACTTC. Translation gives CASSPRKTIAKNIQYF.

The chain has TRBV10-2 and TRBJ1-1; 11 positions match TRBD1. This CDR3 is 15 amino acids long. Trimming at V came to 5 bases and at J to 7 bases, leaving 9 bases not matched to a gene. Germline CDR1 is WSHSY and CDR2 is SAAADI. CDR3 nucleotides: TGCGCCAGCAGTACCGGGACAGGGGGAGGGCTTGAAGCTTTCTTT. It yields the protein CASSTGTGGGLEAFF.

The J gene is TRBJ2-1, the V gene TRBV10-3, with 9 bases fitting TRBD2. The CDR3 sequence is 15 residues long. The germline gives CDR1 ENHRY, CDR2 SYGVKD. V dropped 4 bases and J dropped 8; count of bases not matched to a gene: 9. In nucleotides, the CDR3 is TGTGCCATCAGTGGATCCCTAGCGGGAACGCATGAGCAGTTCTTC. Amino acids: CAISGSLAGTHEQFF.

V gene TRBV11-1 combines with J gene TRBJ1-4; 8 bases agree with TRBD1. CDR3 length: 15 residues. Trimming removed 3 bases from V and 5 bases from J; junction bases left unmatched: 5. The germline V gene has CDR1 SGHAT and CDR2 FQDESV (reference sequence). The DNA of the CDR3 is TGTGCCAGCAGCTTTGAGGGACAGGCGAATGAAAAACTGTTTTTT. Amino acid sequence: CASSFEGQANEKLFF.

The rearrangement uses TRBV11-3 and TRBJ2-2, with D perhaps matching TRBD1 or TRBD2 (5 bases each). This CDR3 comprises 14 residues. V was clipped by 1 base and J by 6 bases, with 9 bases between them. CDR1 and CDR2 (germline): SGHNT, YENEEA. The CDR3 DNA is TGTGCCAGCAGCTTAGGCATGGGGGCCGGGGAGCTGTTTTTT. Residues: CASSLGMGAGELFF.

The chain is built from TRBV7-3 and TRBJ2-1, with D perhaps being TRBD1 or TRBD2 (5 bases each). Trimming removed 8 bases from V and 4 bases from J, with 18 bases in between. Germline CDR1 and CDR2: SGHTA and FQGTGA. The CDR3 sequence is 15 residues long. As DNA, the CDR3 is TGTGCCAGCTCCTTAGGGACCGCCTTTTACAATGAGCAGTTCTTC. It is translated as CASSLGTAFYNEQFF. Full variable domain (remainder filled in from reference TRBV7-3 and TRBJ2-1): GAGVSQTPSNKVTEKGKYVELRCDPISGHTALYWYRQSLGQGPEFLIYFQGTGAADDSGLPNDRFFAVRPEGSVSTLKIQRTERGDSAVYLCASSLGTAFYNEQFFGPGTRLTVL.

In this sample, this clone turned up once. The chain joins TRBV18 to TRBJ2-3, with D possibly TRBD1 on 7 matching bases. Per germline, CDR1 KGHSH and CDR2 LQKENI. V dropped 4 bases and J dropped 6 bases, with 17 bases sitting between them. CDR3 size: 15 residues. The CDR3 spells CASSLLRGDVDTQYF. The CDR3 nucleotides are TGTGCCAGCTCACTCCTCAGGGGGGATGTGGATACGCAGTATTTT.

The CDR3 coding sequence is TGCAGTGCTAGTAGACAGGGACAGTATTTT. Amino acid sequence: CSASRQGQYF. The chain uses TRBV20-1 and TRBJ2-3; 7 bases match TRBD1. Germline-derived CDR1 and CDR2 are DFQATT and SNEGSKA (reference sequence). The V gene end was trimmed by 3 bases and the J gene end by 12 bases; junction bases not matched to a gene: 3. The CDR3 totals 10 residues.

This clone came up once. The rearrangement joins TRBV27 to TRBJ1-1, with unresolved D. The V gene lost 3 bases and the J gene lost 1 base, with 6 bases spanning the gap. The germline V gene encodes CDR1 MNHEY and CDR2 SMNVEV (reference sequence). The CDR3 contains 13 residues. This CDR3 is CASSLRENTEAFF. The CDR3 bases are TGTGCCAGCAGTTTGAGGGAGAACACTGAAGCTTTCTTT.

There are a few counts of this clone. The chain combines TRBV6-6 with TRBJ2-2; D is tentatively TRBD1 or TRBD2 (6 bases each). The CDR3 totals 15 residues. Per germline, CDR1 MNHNY and CDR2 SVGAGI (reference sequence). Between the trimmed V and J ends, which lost 5 bases and 5 bases, there was a span of 15 bases. The CDR3 DNA is TGTGCCAGCAGTATCCCACAGGGAGGAACCGGGGAGCTGTTTTTT. Translating it yields CASSIPQGGTGELFF.

The chain employs TRBV5-6 and TRBJ2-1, with TRBD1 as a possible D gene (6 bases). The CDR3 has 12 amino acids. Trimming pared 3 bases from V and 13 bases from J, leaving 14 bases between. The V gene's germline CDR1 is SGHDT and CDR2 YYEEEE. The chain's CDR3 is CASSWGPDIQFF. DNA for the CDR3: TGTGCCAGCAGCTGGGGGCCTGACATACAGTTCTTC. The whole variable domain, remainder taken from reference TRBV5-6 and TRBJ2-1, is DAGVTQSPTHLIKTRGQQVTLRCSPKSGHDTVSWYQQALGQGPQFIFQYYEEEERQRGNFPDRFSGHQFPNYSSELNVNALLLGDSALYLCASSWGPDIQFFGPGTRLTVL.

The rearrangement joins TRBV5-1 to TRBJ2-2; TRBD2 agrees at 7 bases. CDR1 is SGHRS and CDR2 is YFSETQ in the germline V gene. The CDR3 has 16 amino acids. The trim removed 1 base at V and 0 bases at J, leaving 3 bases unmatched. CDR3 in DNA: TGCGCCAGCAGCTTGCTAAGCGGGGCGAACACCGGGGAGCTGTTTTTT. Protein sequence: CASSLLSGANTGELFF. Combining the CDR3 with reference TRBV5-1 and TRBJ2-2 gives the whole variable domain KAGVTQTPRYLIKTRGQQVTLSCSPISGHRSVSWYQQTPGQGLQFLFEYFSETQRNKGNFPGRFSGRQFSNSRSEMNVSTLELGDSALYLCASSLLSGANTGELFFGEGSRLTVL.

The chain joins TRBV10-3 to TRBJ1-2; the D is unclear. Trimming removed 2 bases from V and 0 bases from J, with 13 bases in between. Germline CDR1 is ENHRY and CDR2 is SYGVKD. The CDR3 loop spans 16 amino acids. CDR3: CAISEGTPHANYGYTF. The CDR3 region has the DNA TGTGCCATCAGTGAGGGAACCCCGCATGCTAACTATGGCTACACCTTC.

The chain recombines TRBV5-1 with TRBJ2-3, with D perhaps TRBD2 (6 bases). CDR3 length: 14 amino acids. CDR1 and CDR2 from the germline V gene are SGHRS and YFSETQ. V was clipped by 10 bases and J by 2 bases, with 17 bases between them. The CDR3 bases are TGCGCCTCCAAAGGAGGCGGGATCACAGATACGCAGTATTTT. Translation gives CASKGGGITDTQYF.

This rearrangement joins TRBV10-3 to TRBJ1-6; D is unresolved. The CDR3 runs to 15 residues. Germline CDR1 and CDR2: ENHRY and SYGVKD. V was cut by 1 base and J by 8 bases, with 12 bases left in between. The CDR3 coding sequence is TGTGCCATCAGTGAGTGGACCCCCGGAGATTCACCCCTCCACTTT. Translated, it gives CAISEWTPGDSPLHF.

The V gene is TRBV7-8, the J gene TRBJ2-2, with 7 bases lining up with TRBD2. V lost 6 bases to trimming and J lost 1 base; unmatched junction nucleotides: 2. Germline values: CDR1 SGHVS, CDR2 FQNEAQ. There are 14 residues in the CDR3. Here the CDR3 reads CASRGGRNTGELFF. The CDR3 DNA reads TGTGCCAGCAGGGGCGGGAGGAACACCGGGGAGCTGTTTTTT.

The chain carries TRBV30 and TRBJ1-2; TRBD1 matches at 7 bases. The germline V gene encodes CDR1 GTSNPN and CDR2 SVGIG (reference sequence). The V gene end was trimmed by 0 bases and the J gene end by 8 bases; junction bases not matched to a gene: 15. This CDR3 is 16 amino acids long. The CDR3 DNA reads TGTGCCTGGAGTGTACCCTCGGGACAGAGGATTCCCGGCTACACCTTC. Amino acids: CAWSVPSGQRIPGYTF.

The chain recombines TRBV9 with TRBJ2-1; 12 nucleotides line up with TRBD2. The J segment lost 6 bases and the V segment lost 3 bases, leaving 4 bases of the junction unmatched. Germline V gives CDR1 SGDLS, CDR2 YYNGEE. CDR3 size: 15 residues. DNA of the CDR3: TGTGCCAGCAGCGCCGCTAGCGGGGGGGCCAATGAGCAGTTCTTC. Its protein is CASSAASGGANEQFF.

The chain combines TRBV28 with TRBJ2-5, with D hard to call. Germline V lookup: CDR1 MDHEN, CDR2 SYDVKM. The V gene lost 3 bases and the J gene lost 2 bases, with 7 bases spanning the gap. CDR3 length: 13 amino acids. The CDR3 DNA reads TGTGCCAGCAGTTTGCCTAATCAAGAGACCCAGTACTTC. It encodes CASSLPNQETQYF.

This clone has more than one count but fewer than ten. The CDR3 region has the DNA TGTGCCAGAAGCTTGCGCAGGGGAGGGCCGGGTTCACCCCTCCACTTT. It encodes CARSLRRGGPGSPLHF. The chain joins TRBV5-3 to TRBJ1-6, with D tentatively TRBD1 (6 bases). TRBV5-3 is an open reading frame whose function is uncertain. The CDR3 length is 16 residues. V gave up 1 base and J gave up 9 bases, with 17 bases separating them.

The gene calls are TRBV28 and TRBJ1-2; perhaps TRBD1 as D (6 bases). The CDR3 runs 14 residues. The germline V gene encodes CDR1 MDHEN and CDR2 SYDVKM. V was pared by 5 bases and J by 6 bases, with 16 bases between. The CDR3 is CASSKIGGGDGYTF. The CDR3, as DNA: TGTGCCAGCAGTAAAATCGGGGGCGGGGATGGCTACACCTTC.

This chain connects TRBV9 to TRBJ2-1; no clear D. Looked up from germline, CDR1 is SGDLS and CDR2 is YYNGEE. The V end lost 3 bases, the J end lost 7 bases, and 11 bases lay between the germline ends. The CDR3 runs 13 residues. The CDR3 loop is CASSASDFNEQFF. The CDR3 DNA reads as TGTGCCAGCAGCGCCAGCGACTTTAATGAGCAGTTCTTC.